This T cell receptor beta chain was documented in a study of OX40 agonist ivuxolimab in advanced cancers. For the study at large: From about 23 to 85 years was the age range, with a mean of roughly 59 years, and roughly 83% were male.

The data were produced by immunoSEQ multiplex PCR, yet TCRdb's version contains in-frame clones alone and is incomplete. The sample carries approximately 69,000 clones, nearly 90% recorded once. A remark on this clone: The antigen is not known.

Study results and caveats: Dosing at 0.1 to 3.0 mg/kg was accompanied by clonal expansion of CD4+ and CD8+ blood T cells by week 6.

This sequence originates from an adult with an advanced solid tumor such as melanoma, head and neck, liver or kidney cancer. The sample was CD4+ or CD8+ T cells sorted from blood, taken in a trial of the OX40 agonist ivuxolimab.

The CDR3 DNA reads TGTGCCAGCAGCGCGATAGGGACTAGCGGGGTCTACGAGCAGTACTTC. This translates into CASSAIGTSGVYEQYF. The rearrangement joins TRBV9 to TRBJ2-7; 13 bases fit TRBD2. The CDR3 is made up of 16 amino acids. J was trimmed by 3 bases and V by 3 bases; bases with no gene match: 6. Germline lookup yields CDR1 SGDLS and CDR2 YYNGEE.